The following is a T cell receptor beta chain sequence with its context. Clones were read by immunoSEQ multiplex PCR, and TCRdb kept only the in-frame ones, dropping some. This sample carries some 170,000 clones, approximately 93% of them seen once, and the ten largest clones take roughly 2%. This sample is part of a study of blood T cell repertoires in COVID-19. Study at large: Nucleic acid was either cDNA or gDNA, and it came from T cells, B-cell-depleted T cells, or PBMCs.

CDR1 MNHNS and CDR2 SASEGT come from the germline V gene. The junction had 9 bases not matched to a gene; V was cut back by 4 bases and J by 6 bases. The CDR3 is made up of 18 amino acids. The sample comprised peripheral blood. This clonotype originated in a woman aged 60 to 75 with COVID-19, enrolled during active disease. The rearrangement links TRBV6-1 to TRBJ2-1; 16 bases are shared with TRBD2. The CDR3 bases are TGTGCCAGCAGTGGGCAGGGACTAGCGGGGGGGCCTATCAATGAGCAGTTCTTC. Its protein is CASSGQGLAGGPINEQFF.